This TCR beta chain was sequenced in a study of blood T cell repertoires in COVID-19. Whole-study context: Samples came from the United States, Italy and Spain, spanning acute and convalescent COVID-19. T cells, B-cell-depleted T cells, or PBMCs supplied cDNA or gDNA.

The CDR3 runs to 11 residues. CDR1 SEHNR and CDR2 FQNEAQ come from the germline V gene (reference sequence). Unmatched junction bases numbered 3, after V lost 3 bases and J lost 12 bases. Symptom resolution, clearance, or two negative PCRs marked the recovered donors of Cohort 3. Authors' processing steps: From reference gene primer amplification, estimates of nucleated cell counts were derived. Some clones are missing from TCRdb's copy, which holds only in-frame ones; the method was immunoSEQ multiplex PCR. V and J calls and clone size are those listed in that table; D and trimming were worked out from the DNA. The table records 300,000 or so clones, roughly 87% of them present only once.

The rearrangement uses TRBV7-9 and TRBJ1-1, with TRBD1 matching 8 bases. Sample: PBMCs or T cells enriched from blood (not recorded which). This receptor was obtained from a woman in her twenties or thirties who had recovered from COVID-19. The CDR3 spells CASSFNRGTFF. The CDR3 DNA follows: TGTGCCAGCAGCTTCAACAGGGGGACTTTCTTT.